This T cell receptor (beta chain) was sequenced for a study of control samples from healthy donors and cancer patients. Sequencing used immunoSEQ multiplex PCR; TCRdb keeps in-frame clones, though not all of them. The data hold 160,000 or so clones, with around 94% observed a single time. To note about this clone: Other DNA sequences from this sample encode an identical CDR3 as well.

Material for sequencing was PBMCs. The sequence was obtained from a man between 60 and 75 years old with colorectal cancer.

The CDR3 DNA is TGCGCCAGCAGCTCGGGACAGGGGGCGCCTACCGAGCAGTACTTC. This gives the protein CASSSGQGAPTEQYF. The chain is built from TRBV5-1 and TRBJ2-7, with TRBD1 matching over 12 bases. V was clipped by 3 bases and J by 6 bases; unmatched bases: 7. The germline gives CDR1 SGHRS, CDR2 YFSETQ. This CDR3 region has 15 residues.